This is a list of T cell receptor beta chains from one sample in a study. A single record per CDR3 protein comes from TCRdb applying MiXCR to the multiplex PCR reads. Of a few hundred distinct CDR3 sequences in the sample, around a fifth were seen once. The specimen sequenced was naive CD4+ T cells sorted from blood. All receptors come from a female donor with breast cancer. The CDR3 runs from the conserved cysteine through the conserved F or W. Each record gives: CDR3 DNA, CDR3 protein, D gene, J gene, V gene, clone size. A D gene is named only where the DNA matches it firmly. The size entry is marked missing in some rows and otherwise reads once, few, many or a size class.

cdr3_nt: TGTGCCAGCAGTTTAGAGCCTGGGACAGGGTACTATGGCTACACCTTC; cdr3_aa: CASSLEPGTGYYGYTF; d_call: TRBD1; j_call: TRBJ1-2; v_call: TRBV12-3/TRBV12-4; clone_size: -
cdr3_nt: TGTGCCAGCAGTTCAAAACCCGTGGCAGGCCACTTCTATGGCTACACCTTC; cdr3_aa: CASSSKPVAGHFYGYTF; d_call: -; j_call: TRBJ1-2; v_call: TRBV12-3/TRBV12-4; clone_size: medium-sized
cdr3_nt: TGTGCCAGCAGTTTCCGTCCCAAGTTACAGCCACAATACCTAATTAACTATGGCTACACCTTC; cdr3_aa: CASSFRPKLQPQYLINYGYTF; d_call: -; j_call: TRBJ1-2; v_call: TRBV12-3/TRBV12-4; clone_size: large